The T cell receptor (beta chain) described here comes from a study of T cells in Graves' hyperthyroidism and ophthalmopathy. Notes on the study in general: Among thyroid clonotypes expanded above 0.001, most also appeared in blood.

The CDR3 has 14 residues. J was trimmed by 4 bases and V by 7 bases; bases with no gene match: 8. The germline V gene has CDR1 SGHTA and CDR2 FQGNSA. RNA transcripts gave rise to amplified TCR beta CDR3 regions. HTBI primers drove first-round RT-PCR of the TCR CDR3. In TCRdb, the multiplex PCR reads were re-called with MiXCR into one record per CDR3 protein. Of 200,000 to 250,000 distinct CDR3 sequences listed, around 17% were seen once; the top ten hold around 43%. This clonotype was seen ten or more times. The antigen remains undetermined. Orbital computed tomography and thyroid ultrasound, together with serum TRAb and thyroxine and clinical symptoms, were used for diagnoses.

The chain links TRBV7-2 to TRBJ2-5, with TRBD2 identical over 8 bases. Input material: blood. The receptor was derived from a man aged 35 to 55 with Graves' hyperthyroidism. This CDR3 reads CASTIPGGGETQYF. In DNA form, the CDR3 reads TGTGCCAGCACCATCCCCGGGGGGGGAGAGACCCAGTACTTC.